The rows below give T cell receptor beta chains drawn from one sample of a study of long-term antiretroviral therapy in people with HIV. Method: immunoSEQ multiplex PCR; TCRdb's copy keeps in-frame clones and lacks some. The sample consists of some 21,000 clones, 81% of them appearing once. The starting material was unsorted PBMCs, obtained 0.1 years before starting antiretroviral therapy. These receptors originate from a middle-aged man with HIV. Each CDR3 is given with its conserved first and last residue. A D gene is named only where the DNA matches it firmly. Size is stated for part of the rows, as once, few or many counts, or as a class when the clone is expanded.

NA	TRBV5-4	TRBJ1-1	NA	TGTGCCAGCAGCTCCGGCCCCCCGGGACTGGGTGGTGAAGCTTTCTTT	CASSSGPPGLGGEAFF
NA	TRBV28	TRBJ2-7	NA	TGTGCCACGACCAGGACAGTACTTATGGGCTTACGGCAGTACTTC	CATTRTVLMGLRQYF
NA	TRBV7-2	TRBJ2-1	NA	TGTGCCAGCAGCTTAGCATCGGGTAGAGGGTTGGGTGAGCAGTTCTTC	CASSLASGRGLGEQFF
TRBD1	TRBV18	TRBJ1-3	NA	TGTGCCAGCTCACCGTACCGGGACAGTCTCACGAGGGCCGGTACCTCTGGAAACACCATATATTTT	CASSPYRDSLTRAGTSGNTIYF
NA	TRBV6-5	TRBJ2-5	NA	TGTGCCAGCAGCCCTGGACGGAACGGGGAGACCCAGTACTTC	CASSPGRNGETQYF
NA	TRBV6-6	TRBJ2-7	NA	TGTGCCAGCAGTCCGGGCCCCCCCCGGGACGAGCAGTACTTC	CASSPGPPRDEQYF
TRBD1	TRBV5-8	TRBJ2-2	NA	TGTGCCAGCAGCTTGGGACAGGGGGCTGGGACCGGGGAGCTGTTTTTT	CASSLGQGAGTGELFF
NA	TRBV7-9	TRBJ2-4	NA	TGTGCCAGCAGCTTAAAAGGGACAAGTCAGTACTTC	CASSLKGTSQYF
NA	TRBV4-3	TRBJ2-2	NA	TGCGCCAGCAGCCCCCAGGGAGGGGAGCTGTTTTTT	CASSPQGGELFF
NA	TRBV19	TRBJ1-5	NA	TGTGCCAGTAGTATGGGACTCAACAATCAGCCCCAGCATTTT	CASSMGLNNQPQHF
NA	TRBV20-1	TRBJ1-4	NA	TGCAGTGCCTCTGACTGGGAAAAACTGTTTTTT	CSASDWEKLFF
NA	TRBV19	TRBJ1-5	few	TGTGCCAGTACCAGCGAGGGCAATCAGCCCCAGCATTTT	CASTSEGNQPQHF
NA	TRBV29-1	TRBJ1-2	NA	TGCAGCGTCCCTCGGGACACCTACTTCTCTTATGGCTACACCTTC	CSVPRDTYFSYGYTF
NA	TRBV25-1	TRBJ1-2	NA	TGTGCCAGCAGTGAATACGGAGCCACTCAGGTAAACTATGGCTACACCTTC	CASSEYGATQVNYGYTF
TRBD1	TRBV4-3	TRBJ1-2	NA	TGCGCCAGCAGCACAAGGACAGGGAGGGACTATGGCTACACCTTC	CASSTRTGRDYGYTF
NA	TRBV19	TRBJ2-1	NA	TGTGCCAGTAGTATAGTACAGGGTCCGTACAATGAGCAGTTCTTC	CASSIVQGPYNEQFF
NA	TRBV4-2	TRBJ2-7	NA	TGTGCCAGCAGCCAAGAGAGGCGGGCCCCCTACGAGCAGTACTTC	CASSQERRAPYEQYF
NA	TRBV6-1	TRBJ2-7	once	TGTGCCAGCAGTGAATCAGGGGAGGGCGAGCAGTACTTC	CASSESGEGEQYF
TRBD1	TRBV19	TRBJ1-1	NA	TGTGCCAGTATCCCAGGGGGCTCGTACACTGAAGCTTTCTTT	CASIPGGSYTEAFF
TRBD2	TRBV27	TRBJ2-1	NA	TGTGCCAGCAGGGGGACTAGCGGTTTCTACAATGAGCAGTTCTTC	CASRGTSGFYNEQFF
TRBD2	TRBV5-4	TRBJ2-5	NA	TGTGCCAGCAGCTTGTCGACGGGGGGAGAGACCCAGTACTTC	CASSLSTGGETQYF
NA	TRBV28	TRBJ2-7	NA	TGTGCCAGCAGTTTAAGCCCAGGCTACGAGCAGTACTTC	CASSLSPGYEQYF
NA	TRBV28	TRBJ2-5	NA	TGTGCCAGCAGAATTGGGGGGGCCCAAGAGACCCAGTACTTC	CASRIGGAQETQYF
NA	TRBV5-1	TRBJ2-1	NA	TGCGCCAGCGAGGACACCTACAATGAGCAGTTCTTC	CASEDTYNEQFF
TRBD2	TRBV18	TRBJ2-3	NA	TGTGCCAGCTCACGCCTAGCTCAGGCTAGCGGGAGTACAGATACGCAGTATTTT	CASSRLAQASGSTDTQYF
NA	TRBV19	TRBJ1-4	NA	TGTGCCAGTAGCCCTATCACGGGGTTCTCAACTAATGAAAAACTGTTTTTT	CASSPITGFSTNEKLFF
TRBD1	TRBV5-4	TRBJ1-2	once	TGTGCCAGCAGCTACGACAGGGGCTATGGCTACACCTTC	CASSYDRGYGYTF
NA	TRBV5-5	TRBJ2-3	NA	TGTGCCAGCAGCCCCAGGGGGGTAGATACGCAGTATTTT	CASSPRGVDTQYF
NA	TRBV5-4	TRBJ2-1	NA	TGTGCCAGCAGCTACCTAGCGATCGAGCAGTTCTTC	CASSYLAIEQFF
NA	TRBV7-9	TRBJ2-7	NA	TGTGCCAGCAGCTTAACGGGGCACGAGCAGTACTTC	CASSLTGHEQYF
TRBD2	TRBV6-5	TRBJ2-7	NA	TGTGCCAGCACTCTAACTAGCGGGGGAGTCTACGAGCAGTACTTC	CASTLTSGGVYEQYF
TRBD1	TRBV2	TRBJ1-4	NA	TGTGCCAGCACCAAGCAGGGACAGGGGAATGAAAAACTGTTTTTT	CASTKQGQGNEKLFF
NA	TRBV11-1	TRBJ2-7	few	TGTGCCAGCAGCCAGAGGGGGGCTACAGGGGTAGGCGAGCAGTACTTC	CASSQRGATGVGEQYF
NA	TRBV6-5	TRBJ2-7	NA	TGTGCCAGCAGCTCCACCCGGGGCGTTTACGAGCAGTACTTC	CASSSTRGVYEQYF
NA	TRBV19	TRBJ2-7	NA	TGTGCCAGTAGTATAGGGGCGGCGGGACCAATCTACGAGCAGTACTTC	CASSIGAAGPIYEQYF
NA	TRBV4-3	TRBJ1-5	NA	TGCGCCAGCAGCCAAGATGGGCGGGGGGGTAGCAATCAGCCCCAGCATTTT	CASSQDGRGGSNQPQHF
TRBD1	TRBV6-6	TRBJ1-2	NA	TGTGCCAGCAGTCGACAGGGCTGGGGCTACACCTTC	CASSRQGWGYTF
NA	TRBV27	TRBJ1-6	NA	TGTGCCAGCAAAGCTACCAGGGTTAATTCACCCCTCCACTTT	CASKATRVNSPLHF
NA	TRBV10-3	TRBJ2-7	NA	TGTGCCATCAGTGAGCGGGGACGGCAGTACTTC	CAISERGRQYF
NA	TRBV29-1	TRBJ1-2	few	TGCAGCGGCTACGGGGACCACGGCGACTATGGCTACACCTTC	CSGYGDHGDYGYTF
TRBD1	TRBV11-2	TRBJ2-7	NA	TGTGCCAGCAGCTTACTAGGGGGCGCAGACTACGAGCAGTACTTC	CASSLLGGADYEQYF
NA	TRBV4-3	TRBJ2-2	NA	TGCGCCAGCAGCCAAGTCCAGGGAACCGGGGAGCTGTTTTTT	CASSQVQGTGELFF
NA	TRBV30	TRBJ2-7	NA	TGTGCCTGGAGTAAGGGCAGGGGCCTCGAGCAGTACTTC	CAWSKGRGLEQYF
NA	TRBV19	TRBJ1-2	NA	TGTGCCAGTAGTATACAGGGTTTCTATGGCTACACCTTC	CASSIQGFYGYTF
NA	TRBV6-5	TRBJ2-2	once	TGTGCCAGCAGTTACTCTATCGGGGAGCTGTTTTTT	CASSYSIGELFF
NA	TRBV6-1	TRBJ1-5	NA	TGTGCCAGCAGAGTCCACGGGGCCCTTGATCAGCCCCAGCATTTT	CASRVHGALDQPQHF
NA	TRBV20-1	TRBJ2-1	NA	TGCAGCGCTGGACATAACAATGAGCAGTTCTTC	CSAGHNNEQFF
TRBD2	TRBV2	TRBJ2-3	NA	TGTGCCAGCAGTTTTCCCGGGACTAGGTACACAGATACGCAGTATTTT	CASSFPGTRYTDTQYF